Listed here are 6 T cell receptor beta chains from one sample, sequenced in a study of blood T cell repertoires in COVID-19. TCRdb's table, derived via immunoSEQ multiplex PCR, lists solely in-frame clones and lacks some. The table includes some 210,000 clones, 89% detected once. Sequenced input: peripheral blood. The receptors stem from a man between 60 and 70 years old who had recovered from COVID-19.

This chain uses TRBV9 with TRBJ2-1; 11 bases line up with TRBD2. The ends lost 4 bases at V and 1 base at J; junction bases unmatched: 10. The CDR3 covers 18 residues. Germline CDR1 SGDLS, CDR2 YYNGEE. In DNA form, the CDR3 reads TGTGCCAGCAGCCCCCATAGCGGGGGGGTGGGGTCCTACAATGAGCAGTTCTTC. This translates into CASSPHSGGVGSYNEQFF.

The chain employs TRBV7-9 and TRBJ2-7; TRBD1 is a possible D gene (7 bases). This CDR3 contains 15 residues. Trimming shortened V by 1 base and J by 3 bases, and 13 bases separated the two germline ends. Germline assignment: CDR1 SEHNR and CDR2 FQNEAQ (reference sequence). The CDR3 loop reads CASSLGGQRVYEQYF. The CDR3 nucleotides are TGTGCCAGCAGCTTAGGGGGACAGCGGGTCTACGAGCAGTACTTC.

V is TRBV6-5 and J is TRBJ1-5; unclear D gene. The CDR3 covers 15 residues. V shed 2 bases and J shed 0 bases, with 8 bases lying between them. Germline lookup yields CDR1 MNHEY and CDR2 SVGAGI. CDR3 sequence: CASSYKYNSNQPQHF. In DNA, the CDR3 is TGTGCCAGCAGTTACAAATATAATAGCAATCAGCCCCAGCATTTT.

The chain employs TRBV29-1 and TRBJ1-2, with TRBD1 identical over 10 bases. Trimming took 7 bases from V and 8 from J; bases not matched to a gene: 10. Germline loops: CDR1 SQVTM, CDR2 ANQGSEA. CDR3 length equals 13 residues. The chain's CDR3 is CSAGQGNSGGYTF. The CDR3 DNA follows: TGCAGCGCGGGACAGGGGAATTCGGGAGGCTACACCTTC.

The CDR3 here is CASTPGQVNSPLHF. Here the CDR3 DNA reads TGTGCCAGCACCCCGGGACAGGTTAATTCACCCCTCCACTTT. The V gene is TRBV6-5, the J gene TRBJ1-6; TRBD1 agrees at 8 bases. Looked up from germline, CDR1 is MNHEY and CDR2 is SVGAGI. The V gene end was trimmed by 7 bases and the J gene end by 6 bases; junction bases not matched to a gene: 5. The CDR3 is 14 residues long.

V gene TRBV5-1 combines with J gene TRBJ2-7, with 8 bases that match TRBD2. With V trimmed by 0 bases and J by 7 bases, 12 bases remained unmatched. Germline CDR1 SGHRS, CDR2 YFSETQ. The CDR3 has 16 residues. The CDR3 DNA reads TGCGCCAGCAGCTTGGAGTTAGCGGGGCCGGTAGGAGAGCAGTACTTC. It yields the protein CASSLELAGPVGEQYF. Looking up the rest from reference TRBV5-1 and TRBJ2-7 gives the full variable domain: KAGVTQTPRYLIKTRGQQVTLSCSPISGHRSVSWYQQTPGQGLQFLFEYFSETQRNKGNFPGRFSGRQFSNSRSEMNVSTLELGDSALYLCASSLELAGPVGEQYFGPGTRLTVT.